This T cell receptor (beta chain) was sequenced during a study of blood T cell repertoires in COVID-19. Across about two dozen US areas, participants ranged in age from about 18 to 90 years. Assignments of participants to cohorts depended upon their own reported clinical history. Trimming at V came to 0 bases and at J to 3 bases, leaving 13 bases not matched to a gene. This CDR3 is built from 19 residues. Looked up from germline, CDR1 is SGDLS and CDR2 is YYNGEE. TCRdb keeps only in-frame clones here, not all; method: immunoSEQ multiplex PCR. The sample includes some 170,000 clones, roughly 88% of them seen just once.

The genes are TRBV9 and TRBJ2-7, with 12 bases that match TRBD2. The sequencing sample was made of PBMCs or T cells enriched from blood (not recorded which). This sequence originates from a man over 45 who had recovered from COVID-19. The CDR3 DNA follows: TGTGCCAGCAGCGTAGGAGGGCTAGCGGGGGGGCCCGGTATCTACGAGCAGTACTTC. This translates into CASSVGGLAGGPGIYEQYF.